The 18 T cell receptor beta chains given below trace back to one sample, sequenced in a study of blood T cell repertoires in COVID-19. Here immunoSEQ multiplex PCR was the method, and the copy in TCRdb shows in-frame clones only, minus some. The sample records tens of thousands of clones, approximately 74% being singletons. The sample was peripheral blood. Source of these receptors: a man between 65 and 85 years old with COVID-19, enrolled during active disease.

This chain links TRBV6-1 with TRBJ1-4; TRBD1 is a possible D gene (6 bases). Germline assignment: CDR1 MNHNS and CDR2 SASEGT. The CDR3 is made up of 15 amino acids. The V end was cut by 3 bases, the J end by 5 bases, with 13 bases between. The CDR3 protein is CASSDRRGGNEKLFF. The CDR3 nucleotides are TGTGCCAGCAGTGATCGGAGGGGGGGGAATGAAAAACTGTTTTTT.

This clone has just one count. This chain connects TRBV4-1 to TRBJ1-4; 7 bases are shared with TRBD1. V lost 3 bases and J lost 6; bases outside the gene matches: 7. This CDR3 has 15 residues. CDR1 and CDR2 from the germline V gene are MGHRA and YSYEKL. The CDR3 protein is CASSQARQGHEKLFF. The DNA for the CDR3 is TGCGCCAGCAGCCAGGCTCGACAGGGACATGAAAAACTGTTTTTT.

This chain joins TRBV2 and TRBJ2-7; TRBD2 matches 8 bases. Germline values: CDR1 SNHLY, CDR2 FYNNEI. The CDR3 contains 14 residues. The V gene end was trimmed by 3 bases and the J gene end by 2 bases; junction bases not matched to a gene: 3. The CDR3 spells CASSDGREAYEQYF. In DNA form, the CDR3 reads TGTGCCAGCAGTGATGGGCGGGAGGCCTACGAGCAGTACTTC.

This clone was counted once. The chain recombines TRBV11-2 with TRBJ2-3, with a possible D match to TRBD2 (7 bases). The CDR3 is 17 amino acids. Germline V CDR1 and CDR2: SGHAT, FQNNGV. V was shortened by 1 base and J by 6 bases, with 20 bases between the two germline ends. The CDR3 loop is CASSLAGTTGRGDTQYF. The CDR3 bases are TGTGCCAGCAGCTTAGCTGGGACTACGGGCAGGGGCGATACGCAGTATTTT.

This clone is large by share. This chain uses TRBV7-2 with TRBJ1-2; possible D gene TRBD1, 6 bases. The germline gives CDR1 SGHTA, CDR2 FQGNSA. Trimming cost V 1 base and J 8 bases, with 14 bases left between them. CDR3 length equals 14 residues. The CDR3 coding sequence is TGTGCCAGCAGCTTAGGGACAGACTGGGAAGGCTACACCTTC. Its protein is CASSLGTDWEGYTF.

This chain uses TRBV3-1 (or the pseudogene TRBV3-2) with TRBJ2-1; perhaps TRBD2 as D (8 bases). This CDR3 contains 17 residues. Germline V lookup: CDR1 LGHDT, CDR2 YNNKEL (reference sequence). Trimming stripped 8 bases from V and 9 bases from J, with 29 bases between. CDR3 region: CASQPRMVSGEGAEQFF. The CDR3 nucleotides are TGTGCCAGCCAACCCCGGATGGTTAGCGGGGAGGGGGCTGAGCAGTTCTTC.

This clone was counted once. This chain uses TRBV9 with TRBJ2-7; 7 positions agree with TRBD1. Germline loops: CDR1 SGDLS, CDR2 YYNGEE. CDR3 length equals 15 residues. With V trimmed by 4 bases and J by 1 base, 8 bases remained unmatched. DNA for the CDR3: TGTGCCAGCAGCCCCCATCCGGGACAGTCCTACGAGCAGTACTTC. This translates into CASSPHPGQSYEQYF.

This clone has just a few counts. The chain is built from TRBV30 and TRBJ1-3; D ambiguous. V was trimmed by 4 bases and J by 4 bases, leaving 5 bases between them. The germline CDR1 and CDR2 sequences are GTSNPN and SVGIG (reference sequence). CDR3 size: 11 residues. This chain's CDR3 is CAWTLGNTIYF. The CDR3 nucleotides read TGTGCCTGGACCCTAGGAAACACCATATATTTT.

In the case of this clone: Other DNA variants within this sample encode the same CDR3. This chain links TRBV12-3 or TRBV12-4 with TRBJ2-1, with D uncertain. The CDR3 covers 13 residues. Deletions cut 1 base from V and 4 bases from J, with 5 bases between. CDR3: CASSLVQYNEQFF. DNA of the CDR3: TGTGCCAGCAGTTTAGTCCAGTACAATGAGCAGTTCTTC.

This rearrangement joins TRBV5-1 to TRBJ1-1; the match to TRBD1 covers 7 bases. Unmatched junction bases numbered 9, after V lost 0 bases and J lost 4 bases. The length of the CDR3 is 16 residues. CDR1 is SGHRS, CDR2 YFSETQ, per germline. The CDR3 reads CASSLDRGGRGTEAFF. CDR3 in DNA: TGCGCCAGCAGCTTGGACAGGGGCGGCAGAGGCACTGAAGCTTTCTTT.

The chain is built from TRBV5-4 and TRBJ2-1; weak D call: TRBD2 (5 bases). CDR1 is SGHNT, CDR2 YYREEE, per germline (reference sequence). V gave up 1 base and J gave up 0 bases, with 8 bases separating them. The CDR3 loop spans 15 amino acids. The CDR3 sequence is CASSLSGSSYNEQFF. The CDR3 DNA is TGTGCCAGCAGCTTGAGTGGGAGCTCCTACAATGAGCAGTTCTTC.

The CDR3 is CASSRTSGTADTQYF. The CDR3 coding sequence is TGTGCCAGCAGTCGGACTAGCGGGACCGCAGATACGCAGTATTTT. The V and J genes are TRBV3-1 (or the pseudogene TRBV3-2) and TRBJ2-3, with 12 bases identical to TRBD2. The germline V gene has CDR1 LGHDT and CDR2 YNNKEL (reference sequence). V shed 6 bases and J 4 bases; nucleotides not matched to a gene: 5. This CDR3 has 15 residues.

The chain employs TRBV3-1 (or the pseudogene TRBV3-2) and TRBJ1-3, with D perhaps TRBD1 (6 bases). Germline V gene sequence: CDR1 LGHDT, CDR2 YNNKEL (reference sequence). The CDR3 totals 16 residues. Trimming pared 3 bases from V and 4 bases from J, leaving 16 bases between. CDR3 sequence (DNA): TGTGCCAGCAGCCAGGGCCCTACAGGGCCGGGAAACACCATATATTTT. Its protein is CASSQGPTGPGNTIYF.

This clone was counted once. The chain recombines TRBV7-3 with TRBJ2-3; TRBD2 matches 8 bases. This CDR3 contains 15 residues. CDR1 and CDR2 (germline): SGHTA, FQGTGA. The ends lost 5 bases at V and 0 bases at J; junction bases unmatched: 4. The CDR3 sequence: CASSLLAASTDTQYF. CDR3 DNA: TGTGCCAGCAGCCTACTAGCGGCAAGCACAGATACGCAGTATTTT.

The V gene is TRBV30, the J gene TRBJ1-2; D remains unclear. V dropped 7 bases and J dropped 5 bases, with 8 bases sitting between them. The CDR3 sequence is 10 residues long. Germline V lookup: CDR1 GTSNPN, CDR2 SVGIG (reference sequence). The CDR3 is CASNTYGYTF. The CDR3 region has the DNA TGTGCCTCGAATACTTATGGCTACACCTTC.

The chain recombines TRBV3-1 (or the pseudogene TRBV3-2) with TRBJ1-3; 9 nucleotides align to TRBD1. The CDR3 contains 20 residues. The V gene end was trimmed by 2 bases and the J gene end by 1 base; junction bases not matched to a gene: 15. Looked up from germline, CDR1 is LGHDT and CDR2 is YNNKEL (reference sequence). CDR3 protein: CASSQPRGFGTGLSGNTIYF. The CDR3 region has the DNA TGTGCCAGCAGCCAACCTCGCGGGTTCGGGACAGGGTTATCTGGAAACACCATATATTTT.

The gene calls are TRBV11-2 and TRBJ1-1; TRBD1 might be the D (5 bases). Between the trimmed V and J ends, which lost 7 bases and 0 bases, there was a span of 15 bases. This CDR3 region has 15 residues. Germline CDR1 SGHAT, CDR2 FQNNGV. CDR3 protein: CASTPRGGMNTEAFF. In DNA form, the CDR3 reads TGTGCCAGCACCCCCCGCGGGGGAATGAACACTGAAGCTTTCTTT.

V gene TRBV5-6 combines with J gene TRBJ2-2, with TRBD1 identical over 7 bases. The CDR3 contains 12 residues. J was trimmed by 6 bases and V by 6 bases; bases with no gene match: 2. Germline CDR1 and CDR2: SGHDT and YYEEEE. This CDR3 reads CASTGGPGELFF. The DNA of the CDR3 is TGTGCCAGCACAGGGGGTCCCGGGGAGCTGTTTTTT. The complete variable domain, with remaining parts taken from reference TRBV5-6 and TRBJ2-2, reads DAGVTQSPTHLIKTRGQQVTLRCSPKSGHDTVSWYQQALGQGPQFIFQYYEEEERQRGNFPDRFSGHQFPNYSSELNVNALLLGDSALYLCASTGGPGELFFGEGSRLTVL.